Included here is one TCR beta chain sequence, with context. The antigen this receptor binds is unknown. Base qualities are not at hand, and no much larger clone is one base apart. Via the germline V gene, CDR1 is SNHLY and CDR2 FYNNEI. From its cysteine to its phenylalanine, the CDR3 spans 16 amino acids. This entry keeps only the CDR3 DNA: 48 bases, framed from base 1. Trimming takes 3 bases from V and 3 bases from J, and the germline ends sit 17 bases apart. The entry originates in a study of cytomegalovirus exposure and HLA in healthy donors (dated by TCRdb to 2017 to 2019). Describing the broader study: According to a later analysis, one platform produced both the roughly 110 validation repertoires and the approximately 660 repertoires of the first cohort. The study aimed to test whether cataloging public T cell receptors could reveal signatures of past pathogen exposure. Along with the approximately 700-subject first cohort, a separate validation cohort of more than 90 different subjects was used. To predict cytomegalovirus infection status, the study combined high-throughput TCR immunosequencing, statistical association of individual TCRs with disease status, and machine learning. Overall study results and their limits: A few of the identified cytomegalovirus-associated TCR beta chains were confirmed in vitro to be specific for cytomegalovirus antigens. Subsequent analysis determined that TCRs grouped into clusters in the first cohort also showed a tendency toward co-occurrence across the roughly 110 validation repertoires, and roughly 94% of cluster scores exceeded 0. The study listed over 150 TCR beta chains as associated with cytomegalovirus. Cytomegalovirus status was reported to be diagnosed by the classifier with high specificity and sensitivity in both the original and validation cohorts. A later analysis had no HLA typing for the validation cohort, so co-occurrence there was scored across all 110 or so repertoires. Across donors, most TCR sequences were observed very rarely, whereas some public TCRs were present in many individuals. The authors suggested that the approach could potentially be extended to other disease states and immunological phenotypes.

Donors formed part of the validation cohort, which comprised fewer than 150 subjects and was distinct from the first cohort of under 850 subjects. Libraries were constructed by the immunoSEQ multiplex PCR assay. The source study handled its data this way. A statistical classification framework was built to diagnose cytomegalovirus status from the catalog of TCR beta chain sequences. Sourced from immuneACCESS, this table was stored by TCRdb with only in-frame sequences that have V and J called. A share of the clones is absent; for the studies checked, an unresolved V gene accounts for under half, and the remainder has no known explanation. That table gives V, J and clone size, and the DNA gave D and trimming. The sample table contains roughly 120,000 clones; only one count was recorded for about 91% of them. The ten largest clones take up 1.5% to 2% of the sample.

The receptor was isolated from a man between 18 and 29 years old in good health and CMV-seronegative. Recombination linked TRBV2 to TRBJ1-2, with a weak D call of TRBD1 (6 bases match). Specimen: PBMCs. The DNA sequence reads TGTGCCAGCAGTGATATAGAGGGGAGGGGGTACTATGGCTACACCTTC. Protein translation: CASSDIEGRGYYGYTF.